The T cell receptor (beta chain) described here comes from a study of beta chain features in type 1 diabetes. Regarding the study as a whole: Compared with healthy donors, patients appeared to share more similar naive, central memory and regulatory TCRB repertoires. Moderate but significant shortening of TCRB CDR3s was recorded in all four CD4+ subsets from Type 1 diabetes patients.

Expressed TCRB transcripts were sequenced because the isolated RNA had all been reverse transcribed beforehand. The data were produced by immunoSEQ multiplex PCR, yet TCRdb's version contains in-frame clones alone and is incomplete. Of more than 95,000 clones listed, roughly a sixth were seen once; the top ten hold 2% to 3%. The table lists this clone with a few counts. Its antigen is currently unknown. Per the germline V gene, CDR1 is SGHNT and CDR2 is YYREEE (reference sequence). The CDR3 runs 15 residues. The germline V and J ends were trimmed by 6 bases and 0 bases, with 15 bases remaining between them. It was one heparinised blood draw, averaging about 110 mL, that each donor gave. Purity of each sorted population was above 95%.

The chain carries TRBV5-4 and TRBJ1-1; unclear D gene. Sequencing was performed on central memory CD4+ T cells from blood. The receptor comes from a man aged 18 to 29 with type 1 diabetes. The CDR3 DNA reads TGTGCCAGCACCTTACTGAAGGCTATGAACACTGAAGCTTTCTTT. It translates to CASTLLKAMNTEAFF.